This T cell receptor beta chain appears in the sequencing data of a study of blood T cell repertoires in COVID-19. Study overall: PBMCs, B-cell-depleted T cells, or T cells were the source of the cDNA or gDNA that made up the material.

The V gene's germline CDR1 is LNHDA and CDR2 SQIVND (reference sequence). V dropped 3 bases and J dropped 4 bases, with 12 bases sitting between them. This CDR3 has 14 residues. The data were produced by immunoSEQ multiplex PCR, yet TCRdb's version contains in-frame clones alone and is incomplete. Of roughly 380,000 clones in the sample, 75% to 90% are singletons; the top ten hold roughly 1.6%. V usage is TRBV19 and J usage is TRBJ1-2, with D perhaps matching TRBD1 (5 bases). The TCR comes from a woman aged 40 to 50 with COVID-19, enrolled during active disease. Specimen: peripheral blood. The CDR3 region is CASSMTGEGYGYTF. In nucleotides, the CDR3 is TGTGCCAGTAGTATGACGGGGGAAGGCTATGGCTACACCTTC.